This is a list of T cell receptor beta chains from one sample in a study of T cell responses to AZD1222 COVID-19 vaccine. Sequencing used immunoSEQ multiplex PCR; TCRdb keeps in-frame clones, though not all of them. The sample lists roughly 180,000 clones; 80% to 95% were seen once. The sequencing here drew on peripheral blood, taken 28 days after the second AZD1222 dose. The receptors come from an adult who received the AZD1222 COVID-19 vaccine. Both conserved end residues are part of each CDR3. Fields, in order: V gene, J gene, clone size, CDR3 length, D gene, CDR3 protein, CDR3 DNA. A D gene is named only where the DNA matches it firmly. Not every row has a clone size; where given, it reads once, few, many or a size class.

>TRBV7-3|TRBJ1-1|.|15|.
CASSPYPQGLAEAFF
TGTGCCAGCAGCCCCTACCCACAAGGACTAGCTGAAGCTTTCTTT
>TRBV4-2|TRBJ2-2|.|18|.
CASSQEGIRGVVTGELFF
TGTGCCAGCAGCCAAGAGGGTATCCGAGGGGTGGTCACCGGGGAGCTGTTTTTT
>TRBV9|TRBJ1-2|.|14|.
CASSPRPGTRGYTF
TGTGCCAGCAGCCCCCGACCCGGGACTAGGGGCTACACCTTC
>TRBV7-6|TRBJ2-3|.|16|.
CASSLGYGGSTDTQYF
TGTGCCAGCAGCTTAGGCTATGGGGGAAGCACAGATACGCAGTATTTT
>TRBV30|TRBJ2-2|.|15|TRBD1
CAWGSGTVHTGELFF
TGTGCCTGGGGGTCCGGGACAGTCCACACCGGGGAGCTGTTTTTT
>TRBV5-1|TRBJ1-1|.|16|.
CASSLVSGVVNTEAFF
TGCGCCAGCAGCTTGGTTTCGGGGGTTGTGAACACTGAAGCTTTCTTT
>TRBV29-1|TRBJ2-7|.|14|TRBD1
CSAVGQGAGHEQYF
TGCAGCGCCGTTGGACAGGGGGCGGGTCACGAGCAGTACTTC
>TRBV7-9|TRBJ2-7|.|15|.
CASSLRGEPTYEQYF
TGTGCCAGCAGCTTGAGGGGGGAGCCTACCTACGAGCAGTACTTC
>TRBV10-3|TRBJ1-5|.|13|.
CAITGDSNQPQHF
TGTGCCATCACGGGAGATAGCAATCAGCCCCAGCATTTT
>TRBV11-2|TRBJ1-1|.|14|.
CASSLGYENTEAFF
TGTGCCAGCAGCTTAGGTTACGAGAACACTGAAGCTTTCTTT
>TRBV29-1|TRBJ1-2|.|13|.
CRVEGSLNYGYTF
TGCAGGGTTGAAGGATCCCTGAACTATGGCTACACCTTC
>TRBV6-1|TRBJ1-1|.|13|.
CASSEVTYTEAFF
TGTGCCAGCAGTGAAGTAACCTACACTGAAGCTTTCTTT
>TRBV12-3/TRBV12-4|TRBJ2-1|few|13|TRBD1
CASSPTGANEQFF
TGTGCCAGCAGCCCGACAGGGGCCAATGAGCAGTTCTTC
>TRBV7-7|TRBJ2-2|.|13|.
CASSLDRRGELFF
TGTGCTAGCAGCCTGGACCGTCGGGGGGAGCTGTTTTTT
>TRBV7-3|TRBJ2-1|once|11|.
CASSLDNEQFF
TGTGCCAGCAGCCTTGACAATGAGCAGTTCTTC
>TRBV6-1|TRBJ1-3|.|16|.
CASSEGLWITGNTIYF
TGTGCCAGCAGTGAAGGCCTGTGGATAACTGGAAACACCATATATTTT
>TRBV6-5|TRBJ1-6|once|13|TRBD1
CASRLQGNSPLHF
TGTGCCAGCCGACTACAGGGGAATTCACCCCTCCACTTT
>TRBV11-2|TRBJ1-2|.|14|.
CASTFIGGGYGYTF
TGTGCCAGCACCTTTATCGGGGGCGGCTATGGCTACACCTTC
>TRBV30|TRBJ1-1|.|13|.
CAWTRDRRGEAFF
TGTGCCTGGACCCGTGACAGGCGAGGTGAAGCTTTCTTT
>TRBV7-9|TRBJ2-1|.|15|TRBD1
CASSARDRAYNEQFF
TGTGCCAGCAGCGCCCGGGACAGAGCTTACAATGAGCAGTTCTTC
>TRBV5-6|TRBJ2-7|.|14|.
CASSLRPNSYEQYF
TGTGCCAGCAGCCTCCGACCCAACTCCTACGAGCAGTACTTC
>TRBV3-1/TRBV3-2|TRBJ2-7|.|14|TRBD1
CASSRGQGFYEQYF
TGTGCCAGCAGTCGGGGACAGGGTTTCTACGAGCAGTACTTC
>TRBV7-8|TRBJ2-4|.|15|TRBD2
CASSLAAGGQNIQYF
TGTGCCAGCAGCTTAGCGGCGGGGGGCCAAAACATTCAGTACTTC
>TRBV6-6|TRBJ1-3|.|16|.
CASSYPGPSLGGTIYF
TGTGCCAGCAGTTACCCGGGCCCCTCCTTGGGCGGCACCATATATTTT
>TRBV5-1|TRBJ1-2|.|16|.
CASSLEVRRANYGYTF
TGCGCCAGCAGCTTGGAAGTCCGGCGAGCTAACTATGGCTACACCTTC
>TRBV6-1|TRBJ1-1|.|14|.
CASSEPQGWAEAFF
TGTGCCAGCAGTGAACCACAGGGATGGGCTGAAGCTTTCTTT
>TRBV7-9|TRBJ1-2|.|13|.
CASSLNTDYGYTF
TGTGCCAGCAGCTTGAATACGGACTATGGCTACACCTTC
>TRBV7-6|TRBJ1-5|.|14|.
CASSAMSSNQPQHF
TGTGCCAGCAGCGCCATGAGTAGCAATCAGCCCCAGCATTTT
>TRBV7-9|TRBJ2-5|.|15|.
CASSALQGRGGTQYF
TGTGCCAGCAGCGCGCTGCAGGGCCGCGGAGGGACCCAGTACTTC
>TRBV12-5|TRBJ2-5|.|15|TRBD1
CASGRTGNPIETQYF
TGTGCTAGTGGTCGGACAGGCAACCCTATAGAGACCCAGTACTTC
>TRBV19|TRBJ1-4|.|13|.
CASSGQGNEKLFF
TGTGCCAGTAGTGGCCAGGGTAATGAAAAACTGTTTTTT
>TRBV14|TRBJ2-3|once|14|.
CASSPWAGGDTQYF
TGTGCCAGCAGCCCTTGGGCAGGCGGCGATACGCAGTATTTT
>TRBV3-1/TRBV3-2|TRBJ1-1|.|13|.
CASSPLGGSKAFF
TGTGCCAGCAGTCCCTTGGGCGGGAGTAAAGCTTTCTTT
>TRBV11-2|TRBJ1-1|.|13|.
CASSSMTWIEAFF
TGTGCCAGCAGCTCTATGACGTGGATTGAAGCTTTCTTT
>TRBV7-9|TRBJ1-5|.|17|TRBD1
CASSLDAGGRGNQPQHF
TGTGCCAGCAGCTTAGATGCAGGGGGGAGAGGCAATCAGCCCCAGCATTTT
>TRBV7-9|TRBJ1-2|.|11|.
CASSSYYGYTF
TGTGCCAGCAGCTCCTACTATGGCTACACCTTC
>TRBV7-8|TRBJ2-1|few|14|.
CASSLEIRTREQFF
TGTGCCAGCAGCTTAGAGATCCGGACCAGGGAGCAGTTCTTC
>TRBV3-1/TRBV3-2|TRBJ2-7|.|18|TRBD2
CASSQEAWGLGEGYEQYF
TGTGCCAGCAGCCAAGAAGCCTGGGGACTAGGAGAAGGCTACGAGCAGTACTTC
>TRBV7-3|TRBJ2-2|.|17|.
CASSPRRGVVYPGELFF
TGTGCCAGCAGCCCTAGAAGAGGGGTAGTCTACCCCGGGGAGCTGTTTTTT
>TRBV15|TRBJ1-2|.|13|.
CATSRDYFNGYTF
TGTGCCACCAGCAGAGATTACTTCAATGGCTACACCTTC
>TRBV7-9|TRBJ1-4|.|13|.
CASQRASNEKLFF
TGTGCCAGCCAGAGGGCGTCTAATGAAAAACTGTTTTTT
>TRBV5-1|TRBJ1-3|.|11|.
CASRARNTIYF
TGCGCCAGCCGGGCCCGGAACACCATATATTTT
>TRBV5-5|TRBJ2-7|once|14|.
CASSPGLNSYEQYF
TGTGCCAGCAGCCCAGGACTCAACTCCTACGAGCAGTACTTC
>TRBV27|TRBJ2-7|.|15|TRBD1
CASSLSGTGIYEQYF
TGTGCCAGCAGTTTATCCGGGACAGGGATATACGAGCAGTACTTC
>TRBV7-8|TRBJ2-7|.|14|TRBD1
CASSLAYRGGEQYF
TGTGCCAGCAGCTTAGCGTACAGGGGTGGAGAGCAGTACTTC
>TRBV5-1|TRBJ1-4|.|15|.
CASSPQGQTNEKLFF
TGCGCCAGCAGCCCCCAGGGGCAAACTAATGAAAAACTGTTTTTT
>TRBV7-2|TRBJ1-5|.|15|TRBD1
CASSGDRSRNQPQHF
TGTGCCAGCAGCGGGGACAGAAGTAGGAATCAGCCCCAGCATTTT
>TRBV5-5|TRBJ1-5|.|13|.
CASSFQGTQPQHF
TGTGCCAGCAGCTTCCAGGGGACTCAGCCCCAGCATTTT
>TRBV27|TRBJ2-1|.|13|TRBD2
CASRTSGYNEQFF
TGTGCCAGCAGGACTAGCGGGTACAATGAGCAGTTCTTC
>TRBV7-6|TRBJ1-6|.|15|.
CASSVGQGYNSPLHF
TGTGCCAGCAGTGTCGGGCAGGGGTATAATTCACCCCTCCACTTT
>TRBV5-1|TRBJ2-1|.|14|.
CASSLEGEYNEQFF
TGCGCCAGCAGCCTTGAAGGAGAATACAATGAGCAGTTCTTC
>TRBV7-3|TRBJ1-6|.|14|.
CASSLIGYNSPLHF
TGTGCCAGCAGCTTAATCGGCTATAATTCACCCCTCCACTTT
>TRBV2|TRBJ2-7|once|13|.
CASRDSSRYEQYF
TGTGCCAGCAGGGACAGTTCGCGCTACGAGCAGTACTTC
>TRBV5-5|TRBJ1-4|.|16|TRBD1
CASSLGLQGANEKLFF
TGTGCCAGCAGCTTGGGCCTCCAGGGGGCTAATGAAAAACTGTTTTTT